A single sample gave rise to the 3 T cell receptor beta chains below, sequenced in a study of identical twins (dated by TCRdb to about 2016). Library method: 5' RACE. Sequenced using an Illumina HiSeq 2000. Starting from the raw public reads, TCRdb applied fastp trimming at Q25, assembled clones with MiXCR and retained in-frame beta chains. CDR3 protein sequences are deduplicated, and each keeps its most common genes and DNA. The sample table records some 630,000 distinct CDR3 sequences; under 8.5% of these occur just once. Clones ranked in the top ten supply roughly 1.6% of the sample. The data were also submitted as part of a second study, on yellow fever vaccine responses in identical twins.

The sequencing input was PBMCs. All receptors derive from a woman aged 18-29 years in good health.

This clonotype was counted only a few times. The chain carries TRBV3-1 and TRBJ2-7, with 11 bases aligning to TRBD2. This CDR3 has 15 amino acids. The germline gives CDR1 LGHDT, CDR2 YNNKEL (reference sequence). V shed 1 base, J shed 3 bases, and the junction held 2 bases outside the gene matches. This CDR3 reads CASSQVLAGGYEQYF. CDR3 coding DNA: TGTGCCAGCAGCCAAGTTCTAGCGGGAGGCTACGAGCAGTACTTC.

The J gene is TRBJ2-2, the V gene TRBV12-3 or TRBV12-4; D uncertain. This CDR3 spans 14 amino acids. Trimming left V 6 bases short and J 8 bases short, with 16 bases between. The CDR3 bases are TGTGCCAGCAGAGGAGCGATCATGGCTGGGGAGCTGTTTTTT. Protein product: CASRGAIMAGELFF.

The chain joins TRBV12-3 or TRBV12-4 to TRBJ2-3, with TRBD2 matching over 12 bases. The V gene end was trimmed by 8 bases and the J gene end by 8 bases; junction bases not matched to a gene: 14. This CDR3 contains 16 residues. CDR3 in amino acids: CASSPPTSGGRGTQYF. The CDR3 DNA is TGTGCCAGCTCTCCCCCGACTAGCGGGGGCCGAGGTACGCAGTATTTT.